The 17 T cell receptor beta chains in this list originate from one sample, sequenced in a study of T-cell memory formation after mild COVID-19. TCRdb re-analysed the 5' RACE reads in MiXCR, keeping a single row per CDR3 protein. The table shows 250,000 to 300,000 distinct CDR3 sequences, with about 17% occurring only once. The specimen was PBMCs or a T cell subset sorted from them (not recorded which). These TCRs come from a man aged 18 to 30 who had mild COVID-19 (a few samples of this study predate the infection). Cell type and time point are not known.

The chain carries TRBV24-1 and TRBJ2-3; D is perhaps TRBD1 or TRBD2 (5 bases each). V dropped 3 bases and J dropped 4 bases, with 13 bases sitting between them. Germline CDR1 is KGHDR and CDR2 is SFDVKD. The CDR3 length is 15 residues. CDR3 sequence: CATSDPGPSSDTQYF. The CDR3 nucleotides read TGTGCCACCAGTGATCCGGGACCGAGTTCAGATACGCAGTATTTT.

This chain connects TRBV11-2 to TRBJ2-7, with D unclear. The CDR3 totals 12 residues. In germline, CDR1 is SGHAT, CDR2 FQNNGV. V lost 4 bases, J lost 3 bases, and 7 bases lay in between. CDR3 region: CASSSQDYEQYF. The DNA for the CDR3 is TGTGCCAGCAGCTCCCAGGACTACGAGCAGTACTTC.

This clonotype appeared a few times. The chain recombines TRBV19 with TRBJ1-1, with TRBD1 as a possible D gene (5 bases). This CDR3 has 14 residues. V lost 5 bases to trimming and J lost 1 base, with 11 bases between them. Germline CDR1 LNHDA, CDR2 SQIVND (reference sequence). CDR3 nucleotide sequence: TGTGCCAGTAGTGACCCGACAGAGAACACTGAAGCTTTCTTT. Amino acids: CASSDPTENTEAFF.

This sequence joins TRBV5-1 and TRBJ1-5; D gene unclear. This CDR3 has 13 residues. Germline loops: CDR1 SGHRS, CDR2 YFSETQ. The V gene lost 5 bases and the J gene lost 5 bases, with 11 bases spanning the gap. This CDR3 is CASRGQPDQPQHF. The CDR3 DNA is TGCGCCAGCAGAGGGCAACCCGATCAGCCCCAGCATTTT.

This clonotype appeared a few times. The chain has TRBV6-2 or TRBV6-3 and TRBJ2-2, with 7 positions matching TRBD2. CDR3 length: 15 amino acids. The germline gives CDR1 MNHEY, CDR2 SVGEGT. Trimming cost V 9 bases and J 0 bases; bases outside gene matches: 7. The CDR3 reads CASTQAGANTGELFF. The CDR3 bases are TGTGCCAGTACCCAGGCGGGGGCGAACACCGGGGAGCTGTTTTTT.

The chain joins TRBV14 to TRBJ2-5; D unresolved. The CDR3 loop spans 13 amino acids. Trimming removed 2 bases at V and 0 bases at J, with 4 bases between. Germline CDR1 SGHDN, CDR2 FVKESK. Written as DNA, the CDR3 is TGTGCCAGCAGCCAAAATCACCAAGAGACCCAGTACTTC. Its protein product is CASSQNHQETQYF. The full variable domain, in which reference TRBV14 and TRBJ2-5 provide the parts outside the CDR3, is EAGVTQFPSHSVIEKGQTVTLRCDPISGHDNLYWYRRVMGKEIKFLLHFVKESKQDESGMPNNRFLAERTGGTYSTLKVQPAELEDSGVYFCASSQNHQETQYFGPGTRLLVL.

V is TRBV10-2 and J is TRBJ1-1, with D maybe TRBD1 (5 bases). The length of the CDR3 is 16 residues. The germline V gene has CDR1 WSHSY and CDR2 SAAADI. V lost 0 bases and J lost 0, with 11 bases in between. CDR3 residues: CASSESGVIMNTEAFF. The CDR3 DNA reads TGCGCCAGCAGTGAGTCGGGGGTCATCATGAACACTGAAGCTTTCTTT.

Written as DNA, the CDR3 is TGTGCCAGCAGCCGAACGGACGCTAGCGGGGCGGGTACGCAGTATTTT. As protein: CASSRTDASGAGTQYF. The gene calls are TRBV7-3 and TRBJ2-3; TRBD2 agrees at 9 bases. Germline loops: CDR1 SGHTA, CDR2 FQGTGA. After removal of 5 bases from V and 8 bases from J, the junction contained 14 bases not matched to a gene. This CDR3 has 16 residues.

This clonotype was counted only a few times. The chain carries TRBV7-2 and TRBJ2-2; a possible D gene is TRBD2 (5 bases). CDR1 and CDR2 from the germline V gene are SGHTA and FQGNSA. V was clipped by 6 bases and J by 7 bases, with 12 bases between them. The CDR3 is 13 amino acids. The CDR3 region is CASRPRVFGELFF. CDR3 nucleotides: TGTGCCAGCAGGCCGAGGGTTTTCGGGGAGCTGTTTTTT. Together with reference TRBV7-2 and TRBJ2-2, the CDR3 gives the full variable domain: GAGVSQSPSNKVTEKGKDVELRCDPISGHTALYWYRQSLGQGLEFLIYFQGNSAPDKSGLPSDRFSAERTGGSVSTLTIQRTQQEDSAVYLCASRPRVFGELFFGEGSRLTVL.

This clonotype was found many times. The genes are TRBV7-3 and TRBJ2-3, with 10 bases identical to TRBD2. Looked up from germline, CDR1 is SGHTA and CDR2 is FQGTGA. The CDR3 contains 14 residues. J lost 3 bases, V lost 6 bases, and 3 bases had no gene match. DNA of the CDR3: TGTGCCAGCAGGTTTAGCGGGGGGACAGATACGCAGTATTTT. Translation gives CASRFSGGTDTQYF. Filled out from reference TRBV7-3 and TRBJ2-3, the complete variable domain reads GAGVSQTPSNKVTEKGKYVELRCDPISGHTALYWYRQSLGQGPEFLIYFQGTGAADDSGLPNDRFFAVRPEGSVSTLKIQRTERGDSAVYLCASRFSGGTDTQYFGPGTRLTVL.

This clonotype was seen a few times. V and J are TRBV20-1 and TRBJ2-3; the match to TRBD2 covers 9 bases. The germline gives CDR1 DFQATT, CDR2 SNEGSKA (reference sequence). The CDR3 extends over 15 amino acids. V lost 5 bases, J lost 2 bases, and 8 bases stayed unmatched. The CDR3 nucleotides are TGCAGTGCTTGGAAGAGCGGGGGGAACACAGATACGCAGTATTTT. Residues: CSAWKSGGNTDTQYF.

Many counts were recorded for this clonotype. V and J are TRBV5-1 and TRBJ2-3; 11 bases are shared with TRBD2. Germline V CDR1 and CDR2: SGHRS, YFSETQ. With 1 base clipped from V and 4 bases from J, the junction kept 2 bases outside the gene matches. The length of the CDR3 is 15 residues. The CDR3 loop is CASSLSSGGPDTQYF. In nucleotides, the CDR3 is TGCGCCAGCAGCTTGTCTAGCGGGGGGCCAGATACGCAGTATTTT. Full variable domain (rest looked up from reference TRBV5-1 and TRBJ2-3): KAGVTQTPRYLIKTRGQQVTLSCSPISGHRSVSWYQQTPGQGLQFLFEYFSETQRNKGNFPGRFSGRQFSNSRSEMNVSTLELGDSALYLCASSLSSGGPDTQYFGPGTRLTVL.

A few counts support this clonotype. This rearrangement joins TRBV7-2 to TRBJ2-7, with TRBD1 matching 9 bases. Germline CDR1 reads SGHTA; CDR2 reads FQGNSA. The V segment lost 2 bases and the J segment 6 bases; nucleotides outside the gene matches: 8. This CDR3 has 15 amino acids. CDR3 amino acids: CASSLWGQGGSEQYF. The CDR3 nucleotides read TGTGCCAGCAGCTTATGGGGACAGGGAGGGTCCGAGCAGTACTTC. The full variable domain, its missing parts supplied by reference TRBV7-2 and TRBJ2-7, is GAGVSQSPSNKVTEKGKDVELRCDPISGHTALYWYRQSLGQGLEFLIYFQGNSAPDKSGLPSDRFSAERTGGSVSTLTIQRTQQEDSAVYLCASSLWGQGGSEQYFGPGTRLTVT.

This clonotype was seen a few times. V and J are TRBV6-5 and TRBJ2-3; tentative D call: TRBD1 (7 bases). Trimming left V 2 bases short and J 5 bases short, with 20 bases between. The CDR3 extends over 17 amino acids. Germline V CDR1 and CDR2: MNHEY, SVGAGI. The CDR3 sequence: CASSYRGPTRGQDTQYF. CDR3 nucleotide sequence: TGTGCCAGCAGTTACCGAGGCCCGACTAGGGGGCAAGATACGCAGTATTTT.

This clonotype was counted between two and nine times. V and J are TRBV4-2 and TRBJ2-5; 12 bases agree with TRBD2. V lost 5 bases and J lost 2; bases outside the gene matches: 6. Germline lookup yields CDR1 LGHNA and CDR2 YNFKEQ. This CDR3 region has 16 residues. CDR3 nucleotides: TGTGCCAGCAGCTTTCTAGCGGGGGGGCATCAAGAGACCCAGTACTTC. It is translated as CASSFLAGGHQETQYF.

This clonotype rates as medium-sized. The chain employs TRBV5-1 and TRBJ2-3; 10 bases align to TRBD1. Trimming removed 0 bases from V and 1 base from J; junction bases left unmatched: 2. Germline CDR1 and CDR2: SGHRS and YFSETQ. This CDR3 is built from 16 residues. The CDR3 coding sequence is TGCGCCAGCAGCTTGGCGACAGGGGGCGGCACAGATACGCAGTATTTT. Its translation is CASSLATGGGTDTQYF.

This clonotype was seen more than once but under ten times. The chain joins TRBV19 to TRBJ1-1; TRBD1 is a possible D gene (5 bases). CDR1 and CDR2 from the germline V gene are LNHDA and SQIVND (reference sequence). V was pared by 1 base and J by 7 bases, with 10 bases between. The CDR3 has 13 residues. This CDR3 is CASSIVTGLEAFF. The CDR3 coding sequence is TGTGCCAGTAGTATAGTAACGGGACTTGAAGCTTTCTTT. Drawing the rest from reference TRBV19 and TRBJ1-1, the complete variable domain is DGGITQSPKYLFRKEGQNVTLSCEQNLNHDAMYWYRQDPGQGLRLIYYSQIVNDFQKGDIAEGYSVSREKKESFPLTVTSAQKNPTAFYLCASSIVTGLEAFFGQGTRLTVV.